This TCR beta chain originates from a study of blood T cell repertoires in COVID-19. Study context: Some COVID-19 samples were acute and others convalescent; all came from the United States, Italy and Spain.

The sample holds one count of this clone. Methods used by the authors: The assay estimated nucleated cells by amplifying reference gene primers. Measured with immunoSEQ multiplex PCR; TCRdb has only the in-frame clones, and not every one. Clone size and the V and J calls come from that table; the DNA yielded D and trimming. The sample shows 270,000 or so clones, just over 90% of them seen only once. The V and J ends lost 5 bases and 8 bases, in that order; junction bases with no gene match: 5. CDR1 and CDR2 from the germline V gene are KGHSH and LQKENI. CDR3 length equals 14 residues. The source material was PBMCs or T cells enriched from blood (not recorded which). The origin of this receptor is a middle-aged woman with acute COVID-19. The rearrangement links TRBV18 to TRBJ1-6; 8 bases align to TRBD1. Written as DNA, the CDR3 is TGTGCCAGCTCATCGACAGGGGTTGATTCACCCCTCCACTTT. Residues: CASSSTGVDSPLHF.